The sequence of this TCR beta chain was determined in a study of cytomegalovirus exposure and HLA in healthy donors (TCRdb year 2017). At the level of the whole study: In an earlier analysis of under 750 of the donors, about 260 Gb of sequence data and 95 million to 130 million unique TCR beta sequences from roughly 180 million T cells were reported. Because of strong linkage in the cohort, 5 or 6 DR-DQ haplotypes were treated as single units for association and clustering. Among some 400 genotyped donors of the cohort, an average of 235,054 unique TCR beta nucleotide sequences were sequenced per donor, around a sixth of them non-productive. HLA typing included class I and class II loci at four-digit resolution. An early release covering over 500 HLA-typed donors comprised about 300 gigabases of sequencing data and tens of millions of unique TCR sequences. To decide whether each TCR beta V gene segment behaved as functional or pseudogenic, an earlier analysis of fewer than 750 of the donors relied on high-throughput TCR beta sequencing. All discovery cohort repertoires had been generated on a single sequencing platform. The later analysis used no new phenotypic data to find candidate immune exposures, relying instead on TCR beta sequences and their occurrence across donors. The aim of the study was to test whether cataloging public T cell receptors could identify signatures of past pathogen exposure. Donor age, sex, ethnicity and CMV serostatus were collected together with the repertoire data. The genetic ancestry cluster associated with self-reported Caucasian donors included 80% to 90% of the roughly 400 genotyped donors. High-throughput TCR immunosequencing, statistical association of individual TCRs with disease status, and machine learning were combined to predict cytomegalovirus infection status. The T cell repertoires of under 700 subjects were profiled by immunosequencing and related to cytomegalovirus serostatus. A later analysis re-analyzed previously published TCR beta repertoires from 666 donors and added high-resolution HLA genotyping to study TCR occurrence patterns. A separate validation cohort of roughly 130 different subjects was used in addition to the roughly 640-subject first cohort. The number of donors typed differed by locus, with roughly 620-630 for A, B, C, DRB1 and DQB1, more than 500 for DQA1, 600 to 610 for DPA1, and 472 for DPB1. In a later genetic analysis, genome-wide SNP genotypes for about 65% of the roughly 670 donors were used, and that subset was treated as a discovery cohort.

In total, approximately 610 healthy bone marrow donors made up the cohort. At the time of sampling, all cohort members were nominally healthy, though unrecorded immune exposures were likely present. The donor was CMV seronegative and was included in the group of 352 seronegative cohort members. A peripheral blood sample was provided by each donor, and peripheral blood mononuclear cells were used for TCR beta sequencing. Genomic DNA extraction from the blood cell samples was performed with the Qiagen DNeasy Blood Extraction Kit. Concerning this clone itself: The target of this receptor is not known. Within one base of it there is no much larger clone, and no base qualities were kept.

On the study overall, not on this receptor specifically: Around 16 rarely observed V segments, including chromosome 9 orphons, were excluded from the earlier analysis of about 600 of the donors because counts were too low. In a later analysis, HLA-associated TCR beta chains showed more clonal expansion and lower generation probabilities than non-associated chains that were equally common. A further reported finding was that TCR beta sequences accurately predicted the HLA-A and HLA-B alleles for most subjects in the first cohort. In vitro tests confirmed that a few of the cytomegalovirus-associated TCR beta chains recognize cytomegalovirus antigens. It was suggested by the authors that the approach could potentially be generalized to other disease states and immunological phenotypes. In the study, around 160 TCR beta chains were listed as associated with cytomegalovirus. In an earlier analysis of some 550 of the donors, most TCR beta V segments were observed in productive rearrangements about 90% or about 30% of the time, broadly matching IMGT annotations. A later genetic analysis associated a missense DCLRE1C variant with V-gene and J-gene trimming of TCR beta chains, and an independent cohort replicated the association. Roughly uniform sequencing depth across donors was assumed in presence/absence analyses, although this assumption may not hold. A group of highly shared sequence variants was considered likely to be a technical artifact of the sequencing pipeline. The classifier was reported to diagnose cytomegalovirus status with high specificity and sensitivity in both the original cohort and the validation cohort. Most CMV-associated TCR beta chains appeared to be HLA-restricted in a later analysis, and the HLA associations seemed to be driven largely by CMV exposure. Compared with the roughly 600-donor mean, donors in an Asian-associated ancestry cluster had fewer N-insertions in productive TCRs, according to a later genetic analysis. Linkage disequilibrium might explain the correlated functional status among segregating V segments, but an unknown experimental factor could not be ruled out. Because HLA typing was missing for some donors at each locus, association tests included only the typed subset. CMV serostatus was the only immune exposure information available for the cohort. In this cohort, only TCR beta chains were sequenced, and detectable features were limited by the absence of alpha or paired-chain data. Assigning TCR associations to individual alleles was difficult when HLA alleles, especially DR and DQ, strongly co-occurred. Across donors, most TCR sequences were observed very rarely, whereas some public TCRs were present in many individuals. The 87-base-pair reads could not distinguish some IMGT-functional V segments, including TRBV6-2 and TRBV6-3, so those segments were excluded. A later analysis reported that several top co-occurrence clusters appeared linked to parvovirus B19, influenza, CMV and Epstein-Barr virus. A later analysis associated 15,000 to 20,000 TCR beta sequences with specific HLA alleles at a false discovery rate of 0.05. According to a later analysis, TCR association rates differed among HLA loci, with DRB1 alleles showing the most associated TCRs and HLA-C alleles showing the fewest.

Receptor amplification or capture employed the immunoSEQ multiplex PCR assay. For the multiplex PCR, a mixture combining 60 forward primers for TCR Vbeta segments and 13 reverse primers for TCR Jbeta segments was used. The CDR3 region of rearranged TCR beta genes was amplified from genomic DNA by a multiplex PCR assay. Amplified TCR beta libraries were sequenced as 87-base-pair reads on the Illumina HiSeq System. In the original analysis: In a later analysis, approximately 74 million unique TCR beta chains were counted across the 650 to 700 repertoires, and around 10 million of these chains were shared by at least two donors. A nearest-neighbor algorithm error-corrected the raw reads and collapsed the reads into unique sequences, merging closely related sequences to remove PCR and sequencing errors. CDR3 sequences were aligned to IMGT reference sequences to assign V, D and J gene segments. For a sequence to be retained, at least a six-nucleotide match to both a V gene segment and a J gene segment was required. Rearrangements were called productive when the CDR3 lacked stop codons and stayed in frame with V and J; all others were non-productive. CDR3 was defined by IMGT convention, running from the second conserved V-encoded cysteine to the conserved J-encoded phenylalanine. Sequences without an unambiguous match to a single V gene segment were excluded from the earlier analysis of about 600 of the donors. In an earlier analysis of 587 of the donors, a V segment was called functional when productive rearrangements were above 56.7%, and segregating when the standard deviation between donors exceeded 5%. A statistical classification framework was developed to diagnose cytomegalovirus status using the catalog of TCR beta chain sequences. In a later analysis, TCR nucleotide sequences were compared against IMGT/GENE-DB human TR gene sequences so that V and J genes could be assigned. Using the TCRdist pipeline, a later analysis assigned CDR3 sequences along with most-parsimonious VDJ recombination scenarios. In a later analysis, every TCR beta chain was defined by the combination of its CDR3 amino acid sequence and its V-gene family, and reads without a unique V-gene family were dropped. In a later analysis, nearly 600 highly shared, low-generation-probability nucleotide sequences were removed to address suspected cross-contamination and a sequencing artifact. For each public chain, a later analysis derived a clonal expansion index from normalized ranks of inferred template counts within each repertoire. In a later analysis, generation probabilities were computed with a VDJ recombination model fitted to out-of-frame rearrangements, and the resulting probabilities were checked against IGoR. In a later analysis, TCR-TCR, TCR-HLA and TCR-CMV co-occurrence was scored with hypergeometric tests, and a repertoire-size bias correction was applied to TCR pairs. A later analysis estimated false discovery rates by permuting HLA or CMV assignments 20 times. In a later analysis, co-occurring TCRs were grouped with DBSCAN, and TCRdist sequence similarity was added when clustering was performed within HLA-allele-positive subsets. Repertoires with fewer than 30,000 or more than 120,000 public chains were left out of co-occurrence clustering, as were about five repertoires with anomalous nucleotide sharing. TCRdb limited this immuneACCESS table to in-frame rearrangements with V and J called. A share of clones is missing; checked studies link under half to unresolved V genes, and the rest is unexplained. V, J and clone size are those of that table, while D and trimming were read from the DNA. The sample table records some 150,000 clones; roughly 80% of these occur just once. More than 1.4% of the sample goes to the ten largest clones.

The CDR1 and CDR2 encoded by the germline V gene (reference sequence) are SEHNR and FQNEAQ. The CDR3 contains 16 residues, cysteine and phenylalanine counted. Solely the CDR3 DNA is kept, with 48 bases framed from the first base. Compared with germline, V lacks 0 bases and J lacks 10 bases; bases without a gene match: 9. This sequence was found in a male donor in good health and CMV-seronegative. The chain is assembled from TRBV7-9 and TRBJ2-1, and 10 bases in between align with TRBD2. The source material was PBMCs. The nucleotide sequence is TGTGCCAGCAGCTTAGCGGGGAGCGGGGGGGCCGGAGAGCAGTTCTTC. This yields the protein CASSLAGSGGAGEQFF.